Listed here is a single T cell receptor (beta chain). This entry comes from a study of tumor T cells in aggressive B-cell lymphoma. V trimming: 6 bases; J trimming: 5 bases; junction bases outside the gene matches: 10. The CDR3 is 15 amino acids. Germline CDR1 reads MDHEN; CDR2 reads SYDVKM. The assay was immunoSEQ multiplex PCR, and TCRdb's table has in-frame clones only and misses some. The sample lists some 1,000 clones; roughly 80% were seen once. V and J are TRBV28 and TRBJ2-1, with 7 bases that match TRBD1. This clonotype was sampled from an adult with diffuse large B cell lymphoma. The sequenced sample consisted of tumor tissue. CDR3 amino acids: CASRNFGTVNNEQFF. The DNA of the CDR3 is TGTGCCAGCAGAAATTTCGGGACAGTGAACAATGAGCAGTTCTTC.